Presented here are 16 T cell receptor beta chains from one specimen sequenced in a study of T cell changes during pregnancy in multiple sclerosis. Libraries were prepared by immunoSEQ multiplex PCR; TCRdb keeps only in-frame clonotypes and omits some of them. The table lists approximately 51,000 clones, 94% of them singletons. The source was CD4+ T cells from peripheral blood mononuclear cells, collected in the second trimester of pregnancy. These receptor sequences come from a female donor with multiple sclerosis, enrolled in a pregnancy study.

V is TRBV10-3 and J is TRBJ1-5; D is perhaps TRBD1 (5 bases). Germline V gives CDR1 ENHRY, CDR2 SYGVKD. CDR3 length: 15 amino acids. The V end was cut by 2 bases, the J end by 4 bases, with 12 bases between. The CDR3 region has the DNA TGTGCCATCAGTGAGCACGACAGTGATAATCAGCCCCAGCATTTT. Translation: CAISEHDSDNQPQHF.

The rearrangement uses TRBV19 and TRBJ2-3; maybe TRBD1 (6 bases). V shed 10 bases and J shed 5 bases, with 10 bases lying between them. CDR3 length: 11 residues. Germline V lookup: CDR1 LNHDA, CDR2 SQIVND (reference sequence). In DNA form, the CDR3 reads TGTGCCACCAAAGGGGGAGATACGCAGTATTTT. Amino acids: CATKGGDTQYF.

The rearrangement uses TRBV7-6 and TRBJ1-4; tentative D call: TRBD1 (5 bases). Germline V gives CDR1 SGHVS, CDR2 FNYEAQ. This CDR3 comprises 18 residues. The V and J ends lost 3 bases and 11 bases respectively, with 28 bases between them. As DNA, the CDR3 is TGTGCCAGCAGCTTGGAGGGACGGTTCACCGGTTTAGGTGATAAACTGTTTTTT. Its translation: CASSLEGRFTGLGDKLFF.

The chain joins TRBV27 to TRBJ2-2; 9 positions match TRBD2. CDR1 MNHEY and CDR2 SMNVEV come from the germline V gene (reference sequence). The CDR3 loop spans 16 amino acids. V was pared by 5 bases and J by 8 bases, with 12 bases of the junction left unmatched. This CDR3 reads CASSNFEGLAAGELFF. CDR3 DNA: TGTGCCAGCAGTAACTTTGAGGGACTAGCCGCTGGGGAGCTGTTTTTT.

J is TRBJ1-1 and V is TRBV19; D perhaps matches TRBD1 (6 bases). Germline CDR1 and CDR2: LNHDA and SQIVND (reference sequence). V was trimmed by 7 bases and J by 5 bases, leaving 14 bases between them. The CDR3 length is 13 residues. The CDR3 nucleotides read TGTGCCAGTACCGTCCAGGGGACAACTGAAGCTTTCTTT. Amino acid sequence: CASTVQGTTEAFF.

The gene calls are TRBV6-5 and TRBJ2-7, with 9 bases matching TRBD1. The CDR3 has 15 residues. Losses at the gene ends were 8 bases for V and 2 bases for J; bases not matched to a gene: 10. Germline lookup yields CDR1 MNHEY and CDR2 SVGAGI. The chain's CDR3 is CASGHPGQGTYEQYF. In nucleotides, the CDR3 is TGTGCCAGCGGCCATCCGGGACAGGGTACCTACGAGCAGTACTTC.

V is TRBV29-1 and J is TRBJ2-7; tentative D call: TRBD1 (6 bases). CDR3 length: 13 residues. With 0 bases removed from V and 4 bases from J, the gap between germline ends came to 10 bases. Germline CDR1 SQVTM, CDR2 ANQGSEA. This CDR3 is CSVEEGAGYEQYF. The CDR3 DNA reads as TGCAGCGTTGAAGAGGGGGCCGGGTACGAGCAGTACTTC.

This chain joins TRBV30 and TRBJ2-7; D uncertain. Per germline, CDR1 GTSNPN and CDR2 SVGIG (reference sequence). The CDR3 spans 13 residues. V shed 1 base and J shed 9 bases, with 16 bases lying between them. CDR3 sequence reads: CAWSADALETQYF. Written as DNA, the CDR3 is TGTGCCTGGAGTGCCGATGCGCTTGAAACGCAGTACTTC.

The V call is TRBV7-2, the J call TRBJ1-6, with no clear D. Deletions cut 1 base from V and 14 bases from J, with 15 bases between. CDR1 is SGHTA and CDR2 is FQGNSA in the germline V gene. The CDR3 loop spans 14 amino acids. The CDR3 is CASSLVGPNGSLHF. CDR3 in DNA: TGTGCCAGCAGCTTAGTGGGCCCCAATGGGTCCCTCCACTTT.

CDR3 sequence reads: CASGSGQGRLGETQYF. The CDR3 DNA reads as TGTGCCAGCGGCTCAGGACAGGGGAGGTTAGGAGAGACCCAGTACTTC. The chain employs TRBV27 and TRBJ2-5; 9 bases align to TRBD1. V lost 8 bases to trimming and J lost 4 bases; unmatched junction nucleotides: 14. The length of the CDR3 is 16 residues. Per germline, CDR1 MNHEY and CDR2 SMNVEV (reference sequence).

V is TRBV11-3 and J is TRBJ2-2; 9 positions match TRBD1. There are 15 residues in the CDR3. Germline V gene lookup returns CDR1 SGHNT and CDR2 YENEEA. V dropped 3 bases and J dropped 5; count of bases not matched to a gene: 4. CDR3 DNA: TGTGCCAGCAGCTTGGACAGGGGATATACCGGGGAGCTGTTTTTT. This translates into CASSLDRGYTGELFF.

V gene TRBV6-5 combines with J gene TRBJ1-6; 8 bases fit TRBD1. Germline loops: CDR1 MNHEY, CDR2 SVGAGI. The ends lost 6 bases at V and 9 bases at J; junction bases unmatched: 7. The CDR3 is 14 residues long. CDR3 amino acids: CASSRQGQSSPLHF. In DNA form, the CDR3 reads TGTGCCAGCAGCAGACAGGGGCAGAGTTCACCCCTCCACTTT.

The chain has TRBV5-6 and TRBJ2-5, with D perhaps matching TRBD1 (7 bases). V was pared by 1 base and J by 3 bases, with 13 bases between. The CDR3 consists of 15 residues. Germline CDR1 is SGHDT and CDR2 is YYEEEE. The DNA for the CDR3 is TGTGCCAGCAGCTTGCGGGGGCAGGGGGAAGAGACCCAGTACTTC. This gives the protein CASSLRGQGEETQYF.

The rearrangement uses TRBV18 and TRBJ2-4, with 8 bases identical to TRBD2. Germline V CDR1 and CDR2: KGHSH, LQKENI. V dropped 6 bases and J dropped 1; count of bases not matched to a gene: 14. There are 18 residues in the CDR3. CDR3 in amino acids: CASSPTSSGGRAKNIQYF. CDR3 nucleotides: TGTGCCAGCTCGCCTACATCAAGCGGGGGAAGGGCCAAAAACATTCAGTACTTC.

A single count supports this clone. This sequence joins TRBV5-6 and TRBJ1-2, with D unresolved. The CDR3 loop spans 15 amino acids. V lost 0 bases to trimming and J lost 6 bases, with 15 bases between them. The V gene's germline CDR1 is SGHDT and CDR2 YYEEEE. As DNA, the CDR3 is TGTGCCAGCAGCTTGGTGCCAGGTCGGGAAGATGGCTACACCTTC. Protein sequence: CASSLVPGREDGYTF.

This sequence joins TRBV11-2 and TRBJ1-4; tentative D call: TRBD1 (5 bases). V dropped 4 bases and J dropped 2 bases, with 5 bases sitting between them. From germline, CDR1 is SGHAT and CDR2 FQNNGV. The CDR3 extends over 13 amino acids. CDR3 DNA: TGTGCCAGCAGCTGGGGCACTAATGAAAAACTGTTTTTT. Protein product: CASSWGTNEKLFF.